Following are 8 T cell receptor beta chains from one sample sequenced in a study of cytomegalovirus exposure and HLA in healthy donors. In the PCR, 60 Vbeta and 13 Jbeta primers were used. Repertoires were generated with immunoSEQ multiplex PCR, while TCRdb's copy carries only in-frame clones and drops some. Its listing shows about 91,000 clones. Source material: PBMCs. The receptor set was obtained from a woman in her twenties or thirties in good health and CMV-seronegative.

This rearrangement joins TRBV30 to TRBJ2-3, with a tentative D call TRBD1 (5 bases). Trimming took off 0 bases at V and 1 base at J, with 11 bases between the two ends. Germline CDR1 and CDR2: GTSNPN and SVGIG (reference sequence). CDR3 length equals 15 residues. This chain's CDR3 is CAWSVGRAGTDTQYF. CDR3 in DNA: TGTGCCTGGAGTGTCGGCAGGGCGGGCACAGATACGCAGTATTTT.

This chain connects TRBV29-1 to TRBJ2-5, with D maybe TRBD1 (5 bases). The CDR3 is 12 residues long. Looked up from germline, CDR1 is SQVTM and CDR2 is ANQGSEA. V dropped 7 bases and J dropped 3 bases, with 12 bases sitting between them. The CDR3: CSGRQGEETQYF. The CDR3 bases are TGCAGCGGCCGGCAGGGTGAAGAGACCCAGTACTTC.

In nucleotides, the CDR3 is TGCAGCGTTGACAACTTGAACACTGAAGCTTTCTTT. Its protein is CSVDNLNTEAFF. V and J are TRBV29-1 and TRBJ1-1; D gene ambiguous. Germline loops: CDR1 SQVTM, CDR2 ANQGSEA. The CDR3 runs 12 residues. The V gene lost 3 bases and the J gene lost 0 bases, with 5 bases spanning the gap.

The chain carries TRBV5-1 and TRBJ2-5; possible D gene TRBD1, 6 bases. This CDR3 has 15 residues. V lost 1 base and J lost 0, with 10 bases in between. CDR1 is SGHRS and CDR2 is YFSETQ in the germline V gene. The CDR3 is CASSLYQGNQETQYF. The CDR3 nucleotides are TGCGCCAGCAGCTTGTACCAGGGGAACCAAGAGACCCAGTACTTC.

The chain combines TRBV28 with TRBJ2-7, with 8 bases aligning to TRBD1. This CDR3 contains 15 residues. Germline V gene lookup returns CDR1 MDHEN and CDR2 SYDVKM. V was pared by 5 bases and J by 1 base, with 7 bases of the junction left unmatched. CDR3 sequence (DNA): TGTGCCAGCAGTACTCCGGGACAGGCGTCCTACGAGCAGTACTTC. Translation gives CASSTPGQASYEQYF. Full variable domain (outside the CDR3, taken from reference TRBV28 and TRBJ2-7): DVKVTQSSRYLVKRTGEKVFLECVQDMDHENMFWYRQDPGLGLRLIYFSYDVKMKEKGDIPEGYSVSREKKERFSLILESASTNQTSMYLCASSTPGQASYEQYFGPGTRLTVT.

The CDR3 sequence: CSARPQVGYTF. The CDR3 DNA reads TGCAGTGCTAGACCCCAGGTTGGCTACACCTTC. The gene calls are TRBV20-1 and TRBJ1-2; D is undetermined. V was cut by 2 bases and J by 7 bases, with 8 bases left in between. The CDR3 runs 11 residues. Germline values: CDR1 DFQATT, CDR2 SNEGSKA (reference sequence).

The chain joins TRBV29-1 to TRBJ1-1; possible D gene TRBD1, 6 bases. The germline V gene has CDR1 SQVTM and CDR2 ANQGSEA. The CDR3 consists of 13 residues. Trimming removed 7 bases at V and 5 bases at J, with 17 bases between. This chain's CDR3 is CSGHGGRRTEAFF. CDR3 DNA: TGCAGCGGGCACGGGGGGCGAAGAACTGAAGCTTTCTTT.

The V gene is TRBV9, the J gene TRBJ2-3; tentatively, D is TRBD2 (5 bases). The V end lost 4 bases, the J end lost 1 base, and 13 bases lay between the germline ends. CDR3 length: 15 residues. Per germline, CDR1 SGDLS and CDR2 YYNGEE. The CDR3 sequence is CASSPRDGGTDTQYF. CDR3 DNA sequence: TGTGCCAGCAGCCCCCGGGATGGGGGCACAGATACGCAGTATTTT.